Listed below are T cell receptor beta chains from one sample, sequenced in a study of shared clonotypes between healthy human individuals. Generated by immunoSEQ multiplex PCR, the TCRdb table keeps only in-frame clones and is missing some. This table holds about 770,000 clones, 72% found once. The material sequenced was memory CD4+ T cells sorted from blood. The receptors were sampled from a woman younger than 45 in good health. The CDR3 runs from the conserved cysteine through the conserved F or W. The order of the fields is J gene, V gene, CDR3 protein.

>TRBJ2-1|TRBV25-1
CASSVGSYNEQFF
>TRBJ2-2|TRBV28
CASSSPDPSGELFF
>TRBJ1-5|TRBV19
CASSFGTVSNQPQHF
>TRBJ2-3|TRBV15
CATSNNLAGHGGDTQYF
>TRBJ2-7|TRBV28
CASTSFPLASNEQYF
>TRBJ1-1|TRBV2
CASSSQGPEAFF
>TRBJ2-5|TRBV7-3
CASSLSLAGAETQYF
>TRBJ2-4|TRBV2
CASRSEQGSVNIQYF
>TRBJ1-2|TRBV29-1
CSVGGQLEGYTF
>TRBJ2-2|TRBV10-1
CASSESGGYGELFF
>TRBJ2-1|TRBV7-2
CASSLDGSYNEQFF
>TRBJ2-7|TRBV5-1
CASSYTERHSGKPHF
>TRBJ2-2|TRBV5-4
CASGGRASGNTGELFF
>TRBJ2-1|TRBV2
CASSEFEQARWQFF
>TRBJ2-7|TRBV14
CASSLAGVREQYF
>TRBJ2-7|TRBV11-2
CASSFSSYEQYF
>TRBJ1-5|TRBV18
CASSPSQQLNQPQHF
>TRBJ2-1|TRBV6-1
CASSVLRRDWAFF
>TRBJ2-1|TRBV2
CASSESLAGEGEQFF
>TRBJ2-7|TRBV6-6
CASSPLVQYEQYF
>TRBJ1-2|TRBV11-1
CASSAHRDGYTF
>TRBJ2-4|TRBV6-1
CASSEAWGTAKNIQYF
>TRBJ2-2|TRBV20-1
CSAPRDRELFF
>TRBJ1-5|TRBV27
CASSFSRGNQPQHF
>TRBJ2-7|TRBV10-2
CASKTDGYEQYF
>TRBJ2-7|TRBV11-2
CASSSHPGLGGDEQYF
>TRBJ2-5|TRBV6-1
CASSGPYPQETQYF
>TRBJ2-1|TRBV6-1
CASTYGGNYNEQFF
>TRBJ2-1|TRBV5-4
CASSLFGGEQFF
>TRBJ1-6|TRBV7-2
CASSSAFGPNSPLHF
>TRBJ2-3|TRBV28
CASSLLNYRRSTDTQYF
>TRBJ2-1|TRBV18
CASSTLAGDNEQFF
>TRBJ1-5|TRBV5-6
CASSKRTVRNQPQHF
>TRBJ2-1|TRBV29-1
CSAGHNNEQFF
>TRBJ1-5|TRBV28
CASSLISSRQPQHF
>TRBJ2-7|TRBV9
CASSSDGREQYF
>TRBJ2-5|TRBV6-5
CASSNSPGEGETQYF